Included here is one T cell receptor (beta chain) sequence, with context. CDR1 MDHEN and CDR2 SYDVKM come from the germline V gene. The CDR3 contains 15 residues. J lost 6 bases, V lost 6 bases, and 9 bases had no gene match. The data originate from a study of blood T cells in healthy people across ages. Then a second PCR, running roughly 7 to 11 cycles, was carried out with a sample-barcoded 5' primer and a J-beta primer mix. The template-switch adaptor, which had 12 random nucleotides, put a tag on each cDNA molecule. TCRdb fed the 5' RACE reads into MiXCR, producing one record per CDR3 protein. The sample lists fewer than 800,000 distinct CDR3 sequences; roughly 49% were seen once.

V gene TRBV28 combines with J gene TRBJ2-7, with 12 bases identical to TRBD1. The sample was blood. This TCR derives from a woman aged 55-69 years in good health. In DNA form, the CDR3 reads TGTGCCAGCAGCCCCGGCGGGACAGGGGGCAGCGAGCAGTACTTC. Amino acid sequence: CASSPGGTGGSEQYF.